Following are 11 T cell receptor beta chains from one sample sequenced in a study of cytomegalovirus exposure and HLA in healthy donors. With 60 Vbeta and 13 Jbeta primers, the PCR was carried out. Assay: immunoSEQ multiplex PCR; the TCRdb copy retains only in-frame clones and omits some. In the table there are about 160,000 clones, about 80% of which are singletons. Sequencing used PBMCs. The receptors originated from a man in his forties or fifties in good health and CMV-seronegative.

This chain links TRBV18 with TRBJ2-1; 11 positions agree with TRBD1. The CDR3 contains 15 residues. Germline V CDR1 and CDR2: KGHSH, LQKENI. V lost 4 bases, J lost 7 bases, and 6 bases stayed unmatched. The CDR3 loop reads CASSLGTGGNNEQFF. In nucleotides, the CDR3 is TGTGCCAGCTCACTTGGGACAGGGGGTAATAATGAGCAGTTCTTC.

The chain recombines TRBV30 with TRBJ2-3; 9 nucleotides agree with TRBD1. CDR1 and CDR2 from the germline V gene are GTSNPN and SVGIG (reference sequence). The CDR3 has 15 amino acids. Trimming cost V 0 bases and J 0 bases; bases outside gene matches: 1. The CDR3, as DNA: TGTGCCTGGAGTGTCGGGACAGGGAGCACAGATACGCAGTATTTT. This sequence encodes CAWSVGTGSTDTQYF. The variable domain in full, with the rest retrieved from reference TRBV30 and TRBJ2-3, is SQTIHQWPATLVQPVGSPLSLECTVEGTSNPNLYWYRQAAGRGLQLLFYSVGIGQISSEVPQNLSASRPQDRQFILSSKKLLLSDSGFYLCAWSVGTGSTDTQYFGPGTRLTVL.

J is TRBJ2-3 and V is TRBV5-1, with 7 bases that match TRBD2. V gave up 4 bases and J gave up 2 bases; unmatched junction bases: 1. This CDR3 comprises 13 residues. CDR1 and CDR2 (germline): SGHRS, YFSETQ. In nucleotides, the CDR3 is TGCGCCAGCAGCCGGGACTACACAGATACGCAGTATTTT. This gives the protein CASSRDYTDTQYF.

The rearrangement uses TRBV14 and TRBJ2-5; 8 positions match TRBD1. CDR1 and CDR2 from the germline V gene are SGHDN and FVKESK. V dropped 2 bases and J dropped 1; count of bases not matched to a gene: 9. The CDR3 contains 17 residues. This CDR3 reads CASSQRTGFPLQETQYF. The CDR3 bases are TGTGCCAGCAGCCAAAGGACAGGGTTTCCCCTCCAAGAGACCCAGTACTTC.

The chain uses TRBV5-8 and TRBJ2-7, with D possibly TRBD1 on 5 matching bases. From germline, CDR1 is SGHTS and CDR2 YDEGEE. This CDR3 spans 14 amino acids. Trimming removed 1 base from V and 5 bases from J, with 13 bases in between. The CDR3 is CASSLMSGLDEQYF. CDR3 coding DNA: TGTGCCAGCAGCTTGATGTCAGGGTTGGACGAGCAGTACTTC.

This chain joins TRBV6-6 and TRBJ2-5; tentative D call: TRBD1 (5 bases). The germline V gene has CDR1 MNHNY and CDR2 SVGAGI (reference sequence). V shed 7 bases and J shed 5 bases, with 20 bases lying between them. The CDR3 is made up of 15 amino acids. CDR3: CASNDPGLVDETQYF. Here the CDR3 DNA reads TGTGCCAGCAACGACCCAGGGCTAGTCGATGAGACCCAGTACTTC.

V is TRBV19 and J is TRBJ2-3; D is ambiguous. V was trimmed by 4 bases and J by 2 bases, leaving 13 bases between them. The CDR3 loop spans 15 amino acids. Germline V gives CDR1 LNHDA, CDR2 SQIVND (reference sequence). The chain's CDR3 is CASSTYSRSTDTQYF. The CDR3 nucleotides are TGTGCCAGTAGTACCTACAGTAGGTCCACAGATACGCAGTATTTT.

The V call is TRBV5-1, the J call TRBJ2-6; 9 bases are shared with TRBD1. After removal of 1 base from V and 2 bases from J, the junction contained 10 bases not matched to a gene. CDR1 is SGHRS, CDR2 YFSETQ, per germline. This CDR3 spans 19 amino acids. CDR3 region: CASSLWDGTGRTGANVLTF. The CDR3 DNA reads TGCGCCAGCAGCTTGTGGGACGGGACAGGGAGGACTGGGGCCAACGTCCTGACTTTC.

The CDR3 nucleotides are TGTGCCACAAGGGACAGCCTACTGAACACTGAAGCTTTCTTT. Translation gives CATRDSLLNTEAFF. This chain uses TRBV19 with TRBJ1-1; TRBD1 aligns across 7 bases. Losses at the gene ends were 10 bases for V and 0 bases for J; bases not matched to a gene: 8. The CDR3 extends over 14 amino acids. The germline V gene has CDR1 LNHDA and CDR2 SQIVND (reference sequence). The variable domain in full, with the rest retrieved from reference TRBV19 and TRBJ1-1, is DGGITQSPKYLFRKEGQNVTLSCEQNLNHDAMYWYRQDPGQGLRLIYYSQIVNDFQKGDIAEGYSVSREKKESFPLTVTSAQKNPTAFYLCATRDSLLNTEAFFGQGTRLTVV.

V gene TRBV27 combines with J gene TRBJ2-7; D possibly corresponds to TRBD2 (6 bases). The V gene's germline CDR1 is MNHEY and CDR2 SMNVEV (reference sequence). The CDR3 covers 14 residues. V lost 5 bases, J lost 2 bases, and 13 bases lay in between. The CDR3 bases are TGTGCCAGCAGTCCACTAGCAGGGACCTACGAGCAGTACTTC. Protein sequence: CASSPLAGTYEQYF.

This sequence joins TRBV18 and TRBJ2-7; 9 bases fit TRBD2. Trimming cost V 1 base and J 6 bases; bases outside gene matches: 7. The CDR3 runs 15 residues. Germline V gene sequence: CDR1 KGHSH, CDR2 LQKENI. CDR3: CASSPQGGRAAEQYF. The CDR3 region has the DNA TGTGCCAGCTCACCACAGGGCGGGAGGGCCGCCGAGCAGTACTTC.